The clone carrying this T cell receptor (beta chain) is a singleton in its sample. Its target is unknown. Clones were read by immunoSEQ multiplex PCR, and TCRdb kept only the in-frame ones, dropping some. The repertoire includes about 2 million clones, 85% to 95% of them detected once, and approximately 0.13% sits in the top ten. Germline loops: CDR1 SGHRS, CDR2 YFSETQ. This CDR3 is 14 amino acids long. Trimming cost V 2 bases and J 6 bases, with 9 bases left between them. This sample was included in a study of shared clonotypes between healthy human individuals. Whole-study results and caveats: Across subsets, estimated richness was generally greater for naive than for memory populations.

Sequencing input: naive CD4+ T cells sorted from blood. Sample subset: CD45RA+ positively selected. This TCR was sampled from a man between 18 and 35 years old in good health. The chain has TRBV5-1 and TRBJ1-6, with D possibly being TRBD1 (5 bases). Here the CDR3 DNA reads TGCGCCAGCAGCTTCCAGGGCAGTAATTCACCCCTCCACTTT. Encoded protein: CASSFQGSNSPLHF.